The 7 T cell receptor beta chains given below trace back to one sample, sequenced in a study of shared clonotypes between healthy human individuals. Sequencing was performed with immunoSEQ multiplex PCR; in TCRdb, only in-frame clones are kept and a portion is missing. The data contain more than 850,000 clones, about four fifths of them singletons. Sequences were obtained from memory CD4+ T cells from PBMCs. Described subset: CD45RA-negative fraction. The receptors stem from a man between 18 and 29 years old in good health. Some clones in this sample may be carry-over from other donors' samples.

This clone was seen only a few times. This sequence may be a read error, since a much larger clone differs from it by one base. This specimen includes other DNA sequences encoding the same CDR3. The gene calls are TRBV2 and TRBJ1-5, with TRBD1 matching 9 bases. There are 13 residues in the CDR3. Trimming at V came to 4 bases and at J to 5 bases, leaving 0 bases not matched to a gene. Germline V gene sequence: CDR1 SNHLY, CDR2 FYNNEI. For the CDR3, the DNA is TGTGCCAGCAGTGGGACAGGGGATCAGCCCCAGCATTTT. Encoded protein: CASSGTGDQPQHF.

Comments on this clone: This same CDR3 is encoded by further DNA sequences in the sample. The rearrangement joins TRBV5-1 to TRBJ2-1; 12 nucleotides line up with TRBD2. V lost 3 bases and J lost 5; bases outside the gene matches: 3. The CDR3 contains 15 residues. Germline V gene sequence: CDR1 SGHRS, CDR2 YFSETQ. The CDR3 nucleotides read TGCGCCAGCAGCTCGGGACTAGCGGGCAACAATGAGCAGTTCTTC. Residues: CASSSGLAGNNEQFF.

With respect to this clone: Different DNA sequences within this sample yield the same CDR3. The chain employs TRBV9 and TRBJ2-1; D call uncertain. Trimming stripped 0 bases from V and 5 bases from J, with 6 bases between. This CDR3 has 13 amino acids. In germline, CDR1 is SGDLS, CDR2 YYNGEE. The CDR3 loop is CASSVGPNNEQFF. CDR3 bases: TGTGCCAGCAGCGTAGGGCCAAACAATGAGCAGTTCTTC.

CDR3 sequence reads: CASSLGGTQSYEQYF. CDR3 nucleotide sequence: TGTGCCAGCAGTTTGGGAGGGACCCAATCCTACGAGCAGTACTTC. The chain carries TRBV9 and TRBJ2-7, with TRBD2 matching 7 bases. The CDR3 loop spans 15 amino acids. With V trimmed by 5 bases and J by 1 base, 9 bases remained unmatched. The germline gives CDR1 SGDLS, CDR2 YYNGEE.

The chain recombines TRBV11-3 with TRBJ2-2, with D perhaps assigned TRBD1 or TRBD2 (6 bases each). This CDR3 spans 16 amino acids. V dropped 4 bases and J dropped 2 bases, with 14 bases sitting between them. CDR1 and CDR2 from the germline V gene are SGHNT and YENEEA. CDR3 in DNA: TGTGCCAGCAGCTCCCTTCGGGGGCCAAACACCGGGGAGCTGTTTTTT. It specifies CASSSLRGPNTGELFF.

The sample holds a few counts of this clone. V and J are TRBV9 and TRBJ2-2; D not resolved. V was shortened by 4 bases and J by 4 bases, with 8 bases between the two germline ends. CDR1 is SGDLS and CDR2 is YYNGEE in the germline V gene. This CDR3 comprises 13 residues. CDR3 sequence: CASSRVVTGELFF. The DNA of the CDR3 is TGTGCCAGCAGCAGGGTAGTCACCGGGGAGCTGTTTTTT.

This clone was counted at least ten times. The genes are TRBV5-6 and TRBJ2-7; either TRBD1 or TRBD2 may supply D (5 bases each). Per germline, CDR1 SGHDT and CDR2 YYEEEE. The CDR3 runs 13 residues. V was trimmed by 4 bases and J by 2 bases, leaving 10 bases between them. The CDR3 nucleotides read TGTGCCAGCAGCCGGTGGGGGACCTACGAGCAGTACTTC. Its translation: CASSRWGTYEQYF. Full variable domain (missing parts from reference TRBV5-6 and TRBJ2-7): DAGVTQSPTHLIKTRGQQVTLRCSPKSGHDTVSWYQQALGQGPQFIFQYYEEEERQRGNFPDRFSGHQFPNYSSELNVNALLLGDSALYLCASSRWGTYEQYFGPGTRLTVT.